This TCR beta chain was sequenced in a study of neurological immune-mediated disorders. MiXCR, applied by TCRdb to the 5' RACE reads, yields one record per CDR3 protein. This table has tens of thousands of distinct CDR3 sequences, approximately 11% appearing once. Time point given: longitudinal time-point 1 (baseline). This clonotype was seen at least ten times. The TCR comes from a male donor with HTLV-1-associated myelopathy (HAM/TSP). Sequencing was performed on PBMCs.

The CDR3: CASSRVPGQGANTEAFF. CDR3 bases: TGTGCCAGCAGCCGCGTCCCGGGACAGGGGGCGAACACTGAAGCTTTCTTT. This chain links TRBV7-6 with TRBJ1-1; 12 positions match TRBD1. The CDR3 loop spans 17 amino acids. Germline assignment: CDR1 SGHVS and CDR2 FNYEAQ. V was clipped by 5 bases and J by 1 base; unmatched bases: 8.